The clone carrying this TCR beta chain was counted a single time. The data originate from a study of cytomegalovirus exposure and HLA in healthy donors. Primers: 60 Vbeta forward and 13 Jbeta reverse. The method was immunoSEQ multiplex PCR; TCRdb's version includes in-frame clones alone and lacks a portion of them. The profile shows about 250,000 clones, more than 70% of them singletons. The sample consisted of PBMCs. The sequence was collected from a boy aged 5-17 years in good health and CMV-seronegative.

CDR3 loop: CASSRTGIPYEQYF. The CDR3 DNA reads as TGTGCCAGCAGTAGGACAGGGATCCCCTACGAGCAGTACTTC. The chain uses TRBV14 and TRBJ2-7; 8 nucleotides align to TRBD1. Unmatched junction bases numbered 6, after V lost 6 bases and J lost 2 bases. Germline CDR1 and CDR2: SGHDN and FVKESK. This CDR3 has 14 amino acids.